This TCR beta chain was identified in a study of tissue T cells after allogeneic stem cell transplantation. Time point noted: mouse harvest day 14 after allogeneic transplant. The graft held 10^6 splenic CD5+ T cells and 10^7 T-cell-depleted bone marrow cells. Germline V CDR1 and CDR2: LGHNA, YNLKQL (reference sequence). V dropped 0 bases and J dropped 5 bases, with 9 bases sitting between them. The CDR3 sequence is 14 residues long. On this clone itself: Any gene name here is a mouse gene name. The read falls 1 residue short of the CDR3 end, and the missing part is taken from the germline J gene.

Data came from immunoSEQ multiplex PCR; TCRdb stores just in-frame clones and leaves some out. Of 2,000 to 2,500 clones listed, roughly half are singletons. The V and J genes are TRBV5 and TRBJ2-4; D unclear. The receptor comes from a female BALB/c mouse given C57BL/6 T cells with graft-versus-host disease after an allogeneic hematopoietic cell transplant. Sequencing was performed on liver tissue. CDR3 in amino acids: CASSQDPGRNTLYF. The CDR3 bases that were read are TGTGCCAGCAGCCAAGACCCCGGAAGAAACACCTTGTAC.